A selection of T cell receptor beta chains follows, all from one sample in a study of blood T cells in healthy people across ages. Each CDR3 protein is one row after TCRdb ran MiXCR on the 5' RACE reads. The sample consists of about 720,000 distinct CDR3 sequences, around a quarter of them appearing once. These data were also filed under a second study, of T cells of mothers and their children.

The sample comprised blood. These receptors were collected from a boy aged 5-17 years in good health. Each CDR3 is given with its conserved first and last residue. Fields, in order: clone size, V gene, J gene, D gene, CDR3 length, CDR3 DNA, CDR3 protein. The D gene is left open where the match is weak. Rows give clone size only sometimes, using once, few, many, or a class for an expanded clone.

few	TRBV29-1	TRBJ2-1	-	13	TGCAGCGTTGGGGTCATCTCCTACAATGAGCAGTTCTTC	CSVGVISYNEQFF
-	TRBV6-1	TRBJ2-1	TRBD2	16	TGTGCCAGCAGTAAGATAAGCGGGAGGTTCCACAATGAGCAGTTCTTC	CASSKISGRFHNEQFF
few	TRBV12-3/TRBV12-4	TRBJ1-2	-	13	TGTGCCAGCAGTTTATGGGATAGAGATGGCTACACCTTC	CASSLWDRDGYTF
-	TRBV13	TRBJ2-7	TRBD1	15	TGTGCCAGCAGCCCCGGAGGACAGGGAGAGTACGAGCAGTACTTC	CASSPGGQGEYEQYF
-	TRBV2	TRBJ2-4	-	14	TGTGCCAGCAATGTTGCACCAGCCAAAAACATTCAGTACTTC	CASNVAPAKNIQYF
few	TRBV28	TRBJ2-6	-	16	TGTGCCAGCAGTTTTTATCGTAGGTCTGGGGCCAACGTCCTGACTTTC	CASSFYRRSGANVLTF
many	TRBV6-2/TRBV6-3	TRBJ2-3	TRBD2	15	TGTGCCAGCAGTCCTAGCGGGGGCGCAACAGATACGCAGTATTTT	CASSPSGGATDTQYF
-	TRBV6-5	TRBJ2-2	-	15	TGTGCCAGCAGTTACTCGACAGGAGGGACCGGGGAGCTGTTTTTT	CASSYSTGGTGELFF
-	TRBV2	TRBJ2-1	TRBD2	14	TGTGCCAGCAGTGTCATGGCTAGCGGGGGGGAGGAGTTCTTC	CASSVMASGGEEFF
-	TRBV7-9	TRBJ2-1	TRBD2	14	TGTGCCAGCAGCTTAGCAGCGGGGGGACATGAGCAGTTCTTC	CASSLAAGGHEQFF
-	TRBV12-3/TRBV12-4	TRBJ2-3	-	13	TGTGCCAGCAGTTGGCAGAACACAGATACGCAGTATTTT	CASSWQNTDTQYF
few	TRBV28	TRBJ2-1	-	12	TGTGCCAGCAGTTTACCGCAGGGCGAGCAGTTCTTC	CASSLPQGEQFF
once	TRBV20-1	TRBJ2-4	TRBD2	16	TGCAGTGCTAGAGTTCTAGCGGGACCCCGGGGAAACATTCAGTACTTC	CSARVLAGPRGNIQYF
-	TRBV7-9	TRBJ1-5	-	12	TGTGCCAGCAGCTTATGGGACCAGCCCCAGCATTTT	CASSLWDQPQHF
few	TRBV27	TRBJ1-1	-	13	TGTGCCAGCAGTTTATACTCGAACACTGAAGCTTTCTTT	CASSLYSNTEAFF
few	TRBV10-3	TRBJ2-7	-	14	TGTGCCATCAGTGAGGGCATACAGGTCTACGAGCAGTACTTC	CAISEGIQVYEQYF
-	TRBV20-1	TRBJ1-4	TRBD1	15	TGCAGTGCTAGAGATATAGACAGGGAGCCACGTACGGAGTTTTTT	CSARDIDREPRTEFF
-	TRBV24-1	TRBJ2-1	TRBD2	16	TGTGCCACCAGCAGTAGCGGGAGCGTCCTTTACAATGAGCAGTTCTTC	CATSSSGSVLYNEQFF
-	TRBV4-1	TRBJ1-1	TRBD1	16	TGCGCCAGCAGCCCCGACAGGGGAGAGATGAACACTGAAGCTTTCTTT	CASSPDRGEMNTEAFF
few	TRBV28	TRBJ2-1	TRBD2	19	TGTGCCGGCAGTTCTATTTCTGGAATTAGAACGGGAGGCATTGAGGAGCAGTTCTTC	CAGSSISGIRTGGIEEQFF
-	TRBV28	TRBJ1-5	-	13	TGTGCCAGTCAAGGGCTGATGGGCCAGCCCCAGCATTTT	CASQGLMGQPQHF
few	TRBV29-1	TRBJ2-7	-	12	TGCAGCGTTGGCAGGGCACCTATCGAGCAGTACTTC	CSVGRAPIEQYF
-	TRBV14	TRBJ1-2	-	13	TGTGCCAGCAGCACGGGACAAGACTATGGCTACACCTTC	CASSTGQDYGYTF
-	TRBV6-1	TRBJ2-3	TRBD1	16	TGTGCCAGCAGTAAAAGACAGGGGCCCCTCCCAGATACGCAGTATTTT	CASSKRQGPLPDTQYF
few	TRBV29-1	TRBJ2-1	-	18	TGCAGCGTTGAGATGTCCGCAGGCAGGGGAGTGTCCTACAATGAGCAGTTCTTC	CSVEMSAGRGVSYNEQFF
few	TRBV7-2	TRBJ2-5	TRBD2	14	TGTGCCAGCAGACCCAGCGGGAGCGTACAGACCCAGTACTTC	CASRPSGSVQTQYF
few	TRBV20-1	TRBJ1-5	-	14	TGCAGTGCTGCAACGTACACTGGAGGTCAGCCCCAGCATTTT	CSAATYTGGQPQHF
-	TRBV27	TRBJ1-3	-	15	TGTGCCAGTAGTCCCACAGACTACTCTGGAAACACCATATATTTT	CASSPTDYSGNTIYF
-	TRBV25-1	TRBJ1-4	-	15	TGTGCCAGCAGTGAGGCACAGGCGCTTAATGAAAAACTGTTTTTT	CASSEAQALNEKLFF
few	TRBV4-2	TRBJ2-7	TRBD1	14	TGTGCCAGCAGCCAGGGACAGGGGGACTACGAGCAGTACTTC	CASSQGQGDYEQYF
-	TRBV24-1	TRBJ1-2	-	14	TGTGCCACCAGTGATTTTGGAGGGGCAGTTGGCTACACCTTC	CATSDFGGAVGYTF
few	TRBV12-3/TRBV12-4	TRBJ2-2	TRBD2	16	TGTGCCAGCAGTTCTCCTATCGGGAGGCACACCGGGGAGCTGTTTTTT	CASSSPIGRHTGELFF
few	TRBV6-5	TRBJ1-4	TRBD1	15	TGTGCCAGCAGCCGACAGGGGAAAACTAATGAAAAACTGTTTTTT	CASSRQGKTNEKLFF
-	TRBV27	TRBJ2-5	-	12	TGTGCCAGCAAAATGGTTGTGGAGACCCAGTACTTC	CASKMVVETQYF
few	TRBV13	TRBJ2-3	TRBD2	16	TGTGCCAGCAGCTCGACTCGGGTAGCGGGGACAGATACGCAGTATTTT	CASSSTRVAGTDTQYF
-	TRBV28	TRBJ2-7	-	16	TGTGCCAGCAGTTCCCCCTCTTTCGAGAGCTCCTACGAGCAGTACTTC	CASSSPSFESSYEQYF
-	TRBV12-3/TRBV12-4	TRBJ1-1	-	14	TGTGCCAGCAGTTTAGCAAAGGGAGACACTGAAGCTTTCTTT	CASSLAKGDTEAFF
-	TRBV11-2	TRBJ2-1	TRBD1	17	TGTGCCAGCAGCAGAGGCCAGCTCGGACAGGGGGACAATGAGCAGTTCTTC	CASSRGQLGQGDNEQFF
few	TRBV27	TRBJ2-2	-	15	TGTGCCAGCCGCACCGCAAAAAGTGGTATCGGGGAGCTGTTTTTT	CASRTAKSGIGELFF
-	TRBV4-3	TRBJ2-2	-	15	TGCGCCAGCAGCCAAGATTGGCCCAGTATCGTGGAGCTGTTTTTT	CASSQDWPSIVELFF
few	TRBV9	TRBJ2-7	TRBD1	16	TGTGCCAGCATACGGCTAAGACAGGGCCGGGGCTACGAGCAGTACTTC	CASIRLRQGRGYEQYF
-	TRBV24-1	TRBJ2-5	-	15	TGTGCCACCAGTGAATCGGCAGTCAGCCAAGAGACCCAGTACTTC	CATSESAVSQETQYF
-	TRBV12-3/TRBV12-4	TRBJ2-5	-	13	TGTGCCAGCAGTTCCGAACTATCAGAGACCCAGTACTTC	CASSSELSETQYF
many	TRBV30	TRBJ2-7	-	13	TGTGCCTGGAGTGTAGCTGAACACGGGGTATGTTACTTC	CAWSVAEHGVCYF
-	TRBV13	TRBJ2-3	-	15	TGTGCCAGCACTAAAAGGGGTTGGCAGGCAGATACGCAGTATTTT	CASTKRGWQADTQYF
few	TRBV5-6	TRBJ2-3	-	15	TGTGCCAGCAGCGAACCAGTGGGAAACACAGATACGCAGTATTTT	CASSEPVGNTDTQYF
few	TRBV7-3	TRBJ2-3	TRBD1	16	TGTGCCAGCAGCATAACGGGACAGGGGGTCACAGATACGCAGTATTTT	CASSITGQGVTDTQYF
-	TRBV7-9	TRBJ1-6	-	18	TGTGCCAGCAGCCCCCCGGTAATCGGGAGCTCCTATAATTCACCCCTCCACTTT	CASSPPVIGSSYNSPLHF
-	TRBV9	TRBJ1-5	TRBD1	14	TGTGCCAGCAGCATGACAGGGGAGTACCAGCCCCAGCATTTT	CASSMTGEYQPQHF
few	TRBV7-2	TRBJ2-7	-	15	TGTGCCAGCAGCTTGGGGACACCCTTCTCCTACGAGCAGTACTTC	CASSLGTPFSYEQYF
many	TRBV28	TRBJ2-2	TRBD2	15	TGTGCCAGCAGTTTACAAGGGGCGGGGGCCGGGGAGCTGTTTTTT	CASSLQGAGAGELFF
-	TRBV2	TRBJ2-4	TRBD2	16	TGTGCCAGCAGTGAAGTGGCGGGAGCTAGGAAAAACATTCAGTACTTC	CASSEVAGARKNIQYF
-	TRBV5-1	TRBJ2-5	TRBD1	15	TGCGCCAGCAGCTTGCTCGGGACAGCACAAGAGACCCAGTACTTC	CASSLLGTAQETQYF